The 24 T cell receptor beta chains given below trace back to one sample, sequenced in a study of OX40 agonist ivuxolimab in advanced cancers. TCRdb's table, derived via immunoSEQ multiplex PCR, lists solely in-frame clones and lacks some. The sample contains about 80,000 clones, roughly 91% of which appear only once. The source was CD4+ or CD8+ T cells sorted from blood, collected in a trial of the OX40 agonist ivuxolimab. These receptors were collected from an adult with an advanced solid tumor such as melanoma, head and neck, liver or kidney cancer.

This clone was detected once. This chain joins TRBV28 and TRBJ2-1; D might be TRBD1 or TRBD2, each matching 6 bases. CDR3 length: 16 amino acids. Germline V gene data show CDR1 as MDHEN and CDR2 as SYDVKM. Between the trimmed V and J ends, which lost 2 bases and 9 bases, there was a span of 20 bases. CDR3 amino acids: CASSLRSGAAPGEQFF. DNA for the CDR3: TGTGCCAGCAGTTTAAGGTCGGGGGCCGCCCCTGGTGAGCAGTTCTTC.

The V gene is TRBV11-3, the J gene TRBJ2-5; D may be TRBD2 (5 bases). V was pared by 4 bases and J by 5 bases, with 20 bases between. The CDR3 contains 16 residues. The V gene's germline CDR1 is SGHNT and CDR2 YENEEA. DNA for the CDR3: TGTGCCAGCAGCTCCTTTTGGGCGGGCGTGCGGGAGACCCAGTACTTC. Encoded protein: CASSSFWAGVRETQYF. Supplemented by reference TRBV11-3 and TRBJ2-5, the full variable domain reads EAGVVQSPRYKIIEKKQPVAFWCNPISGHNTLYWYLQNLGQGPELLIRYENEEAVDDSQLPKDRFSAERLKGVDSTLKIQPAELGDSAVYLCASSSFWAGVRETQYFGPGTRLLVL.

The V gene is TRBV6-1, the J gene TRBJ1-1, with a weak D call TRBD1 (6 bases). Deletions cut 0 bases from V and 8 bases from J, with 16 bases between. The CDR3 runs 15 residues. The germline CDR1 and CDR2 sequences are MNHNS and SASEGT. The CDR3 reads CASSEALGGGREAFF. CDR3 in DNA: TGTGCCAGCAGTGAAGCGTTAGGGGGGGGGAGAGAAGCTTTCTTT.

On this clone: The same CDR3 is also encoded by other DNA sequences in this sample. The chain carries TRBV28 and TRBJ2-5, with D hard to call. The CDR3 spans 13 residues. Looked up from germline, CDR1 is MDHEN and CDR2 is SYDVKM. V lost 5 bases and J lost 4, with 11 bases in between. CDR3: CASSPAARETQYF. The CDR3 DNA reads as TGTGCCAGCAGTCCAGCCGCGCGAGAGACCCAGTACTTC.

Only one count was recorded for this clone. The genes are TRBV28 and TRBJ1-2, with no clear D. CDR3 size: 14 residues. Germline assignment: CDR1 MDHEN and CDR2 SYDVKM. V was clipped by 2 bases and J by 1 base, with 8 bases between them. This CDR3 reads CASSLSLLNYGYTF. The CDR3 bases are TGTGCCAGCAGTTTAAGTTTACTTAACTATGGCTACACCTTC.

CDR3 nucleotides: TGTGCCAGTAGTATCAACCCTCGAGCGAGGATGGGTGGAGAGACCCAGTACTTC. Its protein is CASSINPRARMGGETQYF. The rearrangement links TRBV19 to TRBJ2-5; D is undetermined. This CDR3 is built from 18 residues. The germline V gene has CDR1 LNHDA and CDR2 SQIVND (reference sequence). The V end was cut by 3 bases, the J end by 4 bases, with 24 bases between.

The chain recombines TRBV5-1 with TRBJ1-1, with a tentative D call TRBD1 (5 bases). The V and J ends lost 5 bases and 2 bases respectively, with 13 bases between them. CDR3 length equals 14 residues. Looked up from germline, CDR1 is SGHRS and CDR2 is YFSETQ. The CDR3 reads CASRSGGINTEAFF. CDR3 DNA: TGCGCCAGCAGGTCGGGGGGGATAAACACTGAAGCTTTCTTT.

The gene calls are TRBV6-6 and TRBJ2-5; 9 bases line up with TRBD1. This CDR3 region has 16 residues. V lost 2 bases, J lost 4 bases, and 8 bases stayed unmatched. The germline V gene encodes CDR1 MNHNY and CDR2 SVGAGI (reference sequence). This CDR3 reads CASSYRTGVGIETQYF. DNA of the CDR3: TGTGCCAGCAGTTACCGGACAGGGGTAGGGATAGAGACCCAGTACTTC.

The chain is built from TRBV29-1 and TRBJ2-5; TRBD2 agrees at 10 bases. The V gene end was trimmed by 4 bases and the J gene end by 5 bases; junction bases not matched to a gene: 4. Germline CDR1 reads SQVTM; CDR2 reads ANQGSEA. There are 13 residues in the CDR3. CDR3 nucleotide sequence: TGCAGCGTTGCCCTAGCGGGAGTGGAGACCCAGTACTTC. Translation: CSVALAGVETQYF.

The rearrangement joins TRBV5-1 to TRBJ2-7; 11 bases line up with TRBD1. The germline V gene encodes CDR1 SGHRS and CDR2 YFSETQ. The CDR3 spans 14 residues. Unmatched junction bases numbered 1, after V lost 2 bases and J lost 3 bases. The CDR3 nucleotides read TGCGCCAGCAGCTTCGGGACAGGGGGCTACGAGCAGTACTTC. Amino acid sequence: CASSFGTGGYEQYF.

The chain couples TRBV7-8 to TRBJ2-7; 13 bases align to TRBD2. This CDR3 is built from 14 residues. The germline CDR1 and CDR2 sequences are SGHVS and FQNEAQ. Losses at the gene ends were 8 bases for V and 4 bases for J; bases not matched to a gene: 5. This chain's CDR3 is CASFRTSGSYEQYF. The CDR3, as DNA: TGTGCCAGCTTCAGGACTAGCGGGAGTTACGAGCAGTACTTC.

The rearrangement links TRBV28 to TRBJ1-1; 12 bases are a match to TRBD1. V shed 7 bases and J 4 bases; nucleotides not matched to a gene: 7. CDR1 is MDHEN, CDR2 SYDVKM, per germline. This CDR3 has 15 amino acids. The CDR3: CASKPGQGAGTEAFF. CDR3 coding DNA: TGTGCCAGCAAGCCGGGACAGGGGGCCGGCACTGAAGCTTTCTTT.

In regard to this clone: With a much larger clone just one base away, this may be a read error. The V gene is TRBV7-9, the J gene TRBJ1-1; TRBD1 matches at 7 bases. V gave up 5 bases and J gave up 7 bases; unmatched junction bases: 4. The CDR3 consists of 12 residues. CDR1 and CDR2 from the germline V gene are SEHNR and FQNEAQ (reference sequence). CDR3 in amino acids: CASSRGQDEAFF. The CDR3 DNA sequence: TGTGCCAGCAGCCGCGGACAGGATGAAGCTTTCTTT.

CDR3 in DNA: TGTGCCAGTAGTGCGGGAGCCCCCGGGGAGCTGTTTTTT. As protein: CASSAGAPGELFF. The V and J genes are TRBV19 and TRBJ2-2, with TRBD2 identical over 7 bases. V lost 5 bases, J lost 6 bases, and 3 bases stayed unmatched. Germline assignment: CDR1 LNHDA and CDR2 SQIVND (reference sequence). The CDR3 runs 13 residues.

This chain joins TRBV7-9 and TRBJ2-1; 9 positions agree with TRBD2. The CDR3 extends over 16 amino acids. V shed 1 base and J 8 bases; nucleotides not matched to a gene: 9. Germline CDR1 is SEHNR and CDR2 is FQNEAQ (reference sequence). The CDR3 sequence is CASSLVLRGGLDEQFF. CDR3 nucleotides: TGTGCCAGCAGCTTAGTATTGCGGGGGGGCCTCGATGAGCAGTTCTTC.

The chain employs TRBV7-9 and TRBJ1-3; 9 nucleotides agree with TRBD1. CDR1 and CDR2 (germline): SEHNR, FQNEAQ (reference sequence). J was trimmed by 1 base and V by 3 bases; bases with no gene match: 13. The CDR3 totals 19 residues. In nucleotides, the CDR3 is TGTGCCAGCAGCTTGATTGGACAGGGGTTTCGGGCTTCTGGAAACACCATATATTTT. This encodes CASSLIGQGFRASGNTIYF.

The V call is TRBV19, the J call TRBJ2-4, with D possibly TRBD1 on 6 matching bases. V lost 9 bases and J 3 bases, leaving 12 bases between the germline ends. The CDR3 runs to 13 residues. Germline CDR1 reads LNHDA; CDR2 reads SQIVND (reference sequence). The CDR3 coding sequence is TGTGCCAGCCGCCTAGGGGGCAAAAACATTCAGTACTTC. This translates into CASRLGGKNIQYF.

The genes are TRBV30 and TRBJ1-6; maybe TRBD1 (6 bases). V gave up 2 bases and J gave up 7 bases, with 15 bases separating them. Germline CDR1 and CDR2: GTSNPN and SVGIG (reference sequence). This CDR3 is 15 amino acids long. CDR3: CAWSHRTVPNSPLHF. The CDR3, as DNA: TGTGCCTGGAGTCACCGGACAGTACCGAATTCACCCCTCCACTTT.

The genes are TRBV19 and TRBJ2-1; TRBD2 matches at 9 bases. Germline V CDR1 and CDR2: LNHDA, SQIVND (reference sequence). After removal of 3 bases from V and 2 bases from J, the junction contained 11 bases not matched to a gene. The CDR3 is made up of 18 amino acids. The CDR3 loop is CASSMSSGSRFPYNEQFF. The CDR3 nucleotides are TGTGCCAGTAGTATGAGTAGCGGGAGCAGATTCCCCTACAATGAGCAGTTCTTC.

J is TRBJ2-3 and V is TRBV5-4, with 11 nucleotides matching TRBD2. The CDR3 is made up of 16 amino acids. V dropped 4 bases and J dropped 1; count of bases not matched to a gene: 5. From germline, CDR1 is SGHNT and CDR2 YYREEE (reference sequence). The CDR3 bases are TGTGCCAGCAGCCCGGCACTAGCGGGGGGCACAGATACGCAGTATTTT. It codes for CASSPALAGGTDTQYF. Variable domain in full (rest from reference TRBV5-4 and TRBJ2-3): ETGVTQSPTHLIKTRGQQVTLRCSSQSGHNTVSWYQQALGQGPQFIFQYYREEENGRGNFPPRFSGLQFPNYSSELNVNALELDDSALYLCASSPALAGGTDTQYFGPGTRLTVL.

The gene calls are TRBV28 and TRBJ1-1; 7 nucleotides line up with TRBD1. Germline assignment: CDR1 MDHEN and CDR2 SYDVKM. This CDR3 contains 13 residues. V was pared by 6 bases and J by 2 bases, with 3 bases of the junction left unmatched. The DNA of the CDR3 is TGTGCCAGCAGCCGGGACAGCAACACTGAAGCTTTCTTT. Its protein is CASSRDSNTEAFF.

The CDR3 reads CASSALAGKVGEQFF. The DNA of the CDR3 is TGTGCCAGCAGTGCACTAGCGGGAAAGGTCGGTGAGCAGTTCTTC. The gene calls are TRBV27 and TRBJ2-1, with 10 nucleotides matching TRBD2. This CDR3 region has 15 residues. Per the germline V gene, CDR1 is MNHEY and CDR2 is SMNVEV (reference sequence). V trimming: 5 bases; J trimming: 9 bases; junction bases outside the gene matches: 10.

V and J are TRBV10-3 and TRBJ1-2; unclear D gene. V was clipped by 3 bases and J by 4 bases, with 6 bases between them. Germline V lookup: CDR1 ENHRY, CDR2 SYGVKD. The CDR3 covers 12 residues. The CDR3 region is CAISERGYGYTF. In DNA, the CDR3 is TGTGCCATCAGTGAAAGAGGCTATGGCTACACCTTC.

CDR3 bases: TGTGCCAGCAGCCAAGTATGGGGAACTGGAAACACCATATATTTT. It yields the protein CASSQVWGTGNTIYF. The gene calls are TRBV14 and TRBJ1-3, with D unresolved. The CDR3 consists of 15 residues. Germline assignment: CDR1 SGHDN and CDR2 FVKESK. Trimming stripped 1 base from V and 2 bases from J, with 9 bases between.